This record covers a single TCR beta chain. Profiling relied on immunoSEQ multiplex PCR, and the TCRdb table lists in-frame clones only, not all of them. The table shows around 1,900,000 clones, with 93% occurring only once. The naive CD8 subset, CD45RO-negative cells positively selected for CCR7, excluded terminally differentiated effector memory CD45RA+ cells. This specimen comes from a study of shared clonotypes between healthy human individuals. This sequence was found in a man aged 18 to 30 in good health. Some clones in this sample may be carry-over from other donors' samples. Sequencing was carried out using naive CD8+ T cells from PBMCs.

CDR3 loop: CSVEGLWDRGTDTQYF. The CDR3 nucleotides are TGCAGCGTTGAAGGTCTTTGGGACAGGGGCACAGATACGCAGTATTTT. V and J are TRBV29-1 and TRBJ2-3; 9 nucleotides line up with TRBD1. Germline V gene sequence: CDR1 SQVTM, CDR2 ANQGSEA. This CDR3 region has 16 residues. V shed 1 base and J 1 base; nucleotides not matched to a gene: 6.